This T cell receptor beta chain was identified in a study of T cell responses to AZD1222 COVID-19 vaccine (dated by TCRdb to the early 2020s). In terms of the full investigation: AZD1222 recipients whose second dose came at about 4 weeks and those whose second dose came at about 12 weeks were combined into one group, since spike-specific TCR depth and breadth did not differ between the two schedules. TCR sequencing was performed for roughly 250 trial participants, of whom approximately 200 were given two doses of AZD1222 and approximately 25 were given two doses of MenACWY control vaccine. Trial participants were enrolled into age subgroups of 18-55, 56-69 and 70-plus years, which contained roughly 150, 30 and 60 TCR-sequenced participants, respectively.

Paper-wide results and their limitations: Conclusions about previously exposed vaccinees were limited because only a handful of AZD1222 recipients were SARS-CoV-2 seropositive at baseline. Nearly half of unique spike-specific TCRs reportedly recognized epitopes outside regions mutated in the B.1.351 and B.1.1.7 variants. After two AZD1222 doses, spike-specific TCR breadth and depth were significantly higher than at day 0 and than in MenACWY recipients. Because no day 14 peak-response samples were available, the repertoires could be characterized only after the peak T cell response. Vaccine-associated CD4 TCRs spanned the whole spike protein, with dominant responses in regions 160-218 and 743-854. Most participants were white British and females outnumbered males, and the authors suggested that clonal diversity may have been underestimated. In the small 56-69-year group, the increase in depth fell short of significance, most likely because of low power.

Turning to this clone: This clone's antigen is unknown. One base away there is no much larger clone; base qualities are not given.

Per the publication, the time point label means: baseline before first vaccination. The vaccinee samples were drawn from two UK trials, COV001 and COV002, one of which was a single-blind randomized controlled phase 2/3 trial testing AZD1222 (ChAdOx1 nCoV-19) in healthy adults. For TCRbeta chain sequencing, PBMC samples were collected from trial participants at day 0 and at day 28 after the second dose. The trim is 3 bases for V and 7 bases for J, with a gap of 16 bases between the germline ends. Based on the germline V gene, the CDR1 and CDR2 sequences are SGHVS and FQNEAQ. Spanning cysteine to phenylalanine, the CDR3 consists of 16 amino acids. The DNA shown is the 48-base CDR3, in frame from base 1. The CDR3 regions of human TCRbeta chains were analyzed by immunosequencing. The authors' pipeline ran thus. TCRs in the repertoires were compared against a reference library of SARS-CoV-2-specific TCRs that had been generated with the MIRA antigen-specificity platform. Breadth was defined as the fraction of unique TCRs that were SARS-CoV-2-associated, and depth was defined as the fraction of total T cells that were SARS-CoV-2-associated. Each spike-specific TCR was assigned to its reactive spike region and to a CD4 or CD8 class using the MIRA data. Log10-transformed breadth and depth values were compared by one-way ANOVA with Sidak's multiple comparisons tests. TCRdb carries this immuneACCESS record with in-frame sequences only. Its versions omit some clonotypes, under half of them owing to an unresolved V gene in the studies checked, with the rest unexplained. That table supplies the V and J calls and clone size; D and trimming were determined from the DNA. The sample contains 150,000 or so clones, around 91% of them found a single time. Of the sample, around 5.2% falls within the top ten clones.

The sequence was collected from an adult in good health. Recombination linked TRBV7-8 to TRBJ1-6, with no confidently assigned D gene. The sample consisted of peripheral blood, taken on day 0 of AZD1222 vaccination. The bases read TGTGCCAGCAGCTTGCAAATTTCCGCGTTAAATTCACCCCTCCACTTT. Translated, it reads CASSLQISALNSPLHF.